This TCR beta chain was found in a study of cytomegalovirus exposure and HLA in healthy donors. Notes on the study in general: One later analysis reportedly identified an Asian-associated ancestry cluster that showed fewer N-insertions than the roughly 700-donor mean.

Concerning this clone itself: Antigen specificity is unknown.

Germline loops: CDR1 SGHNT, CDR2 YYREEE (reference sequence). The J segment lost 2 bases and the V segment lost 4 bases, leaving 9 bases of the junction unmatched. This CDR3 contains 15 residues. Primers for the PCR totalled 60 Vbeta and 13 Jbeta. The table came from immunoSEQ multiplex PCR; TCRdb's copy has only in-frame clones and leaves some out. This table has 90,000 to 120,000 clones, 65% to 80% appearing once. The sample consisted of PBMCs. The TCR sequence derives from a woman between 50 and 59 years old in good health and CMV-seropositive. The chain has TRBV5-4 and TRBJ2-7; 7 bases agree with TRBD1. The CDR3, as DNA: TGTGCCAGCAGCATGTACCGGGACAGACCCTACGAGCAGTACTTC. Its protein product is CASSMYRDRPYEQYF.